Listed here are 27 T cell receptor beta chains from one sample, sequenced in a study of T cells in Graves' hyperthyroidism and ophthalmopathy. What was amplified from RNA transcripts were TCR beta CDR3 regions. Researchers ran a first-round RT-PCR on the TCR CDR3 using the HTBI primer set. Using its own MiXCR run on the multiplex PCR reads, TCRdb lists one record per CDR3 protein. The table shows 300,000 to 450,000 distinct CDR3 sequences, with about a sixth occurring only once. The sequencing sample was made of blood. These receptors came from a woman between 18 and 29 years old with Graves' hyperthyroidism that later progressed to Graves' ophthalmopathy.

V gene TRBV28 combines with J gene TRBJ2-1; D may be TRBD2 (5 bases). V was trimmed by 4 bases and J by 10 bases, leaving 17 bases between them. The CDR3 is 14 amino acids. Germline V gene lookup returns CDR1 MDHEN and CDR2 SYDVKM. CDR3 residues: CASSSIGLVSEQFF. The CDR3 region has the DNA TGTGCCAGCAGTTCCATCGGACTGGTTTCGGAGCAGTTCTTC.

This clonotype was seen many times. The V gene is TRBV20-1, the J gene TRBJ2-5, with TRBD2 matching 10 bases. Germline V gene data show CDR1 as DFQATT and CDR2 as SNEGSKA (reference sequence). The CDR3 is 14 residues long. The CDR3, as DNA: TGCAGCTCACTAACTAGCGGGAAAGGGGAGACCCAGTACTTC. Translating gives CSSLTSGKGETQYF.

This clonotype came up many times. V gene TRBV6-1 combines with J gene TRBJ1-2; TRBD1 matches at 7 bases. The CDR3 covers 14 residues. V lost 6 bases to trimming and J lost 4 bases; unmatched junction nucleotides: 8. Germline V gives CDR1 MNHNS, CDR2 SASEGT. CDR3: CASRPSTGSYGYTF. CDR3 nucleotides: TGTGCCAGCAGACCATCGACAGGGAGCTATGGCTACACCTTC.

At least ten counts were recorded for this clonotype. The CDR3 nucleotides read TGCAGTGCTAGTACGGCTAGCGGGGTCTACGAGCAGTACTTC. Protein: CSASTASGVYEQYF. This chain uses TRBV20-1 with TRBJ2-7, with 9 nucleotides matching TRBD2. The junction had 6 bases not matched to a gene; V was cut back by 3 bases and J by 3 bases. The CDR3 totals 14 residues. Germline V gives CDR1 DFQATT, CDR2 SNEGSKA (reference sequence).

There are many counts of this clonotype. CDR3 sequence reads: CSAEWQGQVEQYF. CDR3 DNA: TGCAGTGCGGAGTGGCAGGGGCAGGTGGAGCAGTACTTC. V usage is TRBV20-1 and J usage is TRBJ2-7; possible D gene TRBD1, 6 bases. V shed 6 bases and J shed 7 bases, with 19 bases lying between them. The length of the CDR3 is 13 residues. The germline CDR1 and CDR2 sequences are DFQATT and SNEGSKA (reference sequence).

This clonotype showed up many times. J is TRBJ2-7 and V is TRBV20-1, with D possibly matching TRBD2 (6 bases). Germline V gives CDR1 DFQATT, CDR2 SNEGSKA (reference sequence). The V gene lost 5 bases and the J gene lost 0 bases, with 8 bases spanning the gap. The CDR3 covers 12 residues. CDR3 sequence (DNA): TGCAGTGCTCGGGAGTACTCCTACGAGCAGTACTTC. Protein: CSAREYSYEQYF.

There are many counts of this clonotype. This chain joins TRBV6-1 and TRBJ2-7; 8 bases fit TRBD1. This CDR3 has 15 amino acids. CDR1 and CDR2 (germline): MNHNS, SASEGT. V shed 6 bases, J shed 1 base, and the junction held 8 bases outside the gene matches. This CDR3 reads CASSSPDRASYEQYF. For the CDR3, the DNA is TGTGCCAGCAGCTCTCCGGACAGGGCATCCTACGAGCAGTACTTC.

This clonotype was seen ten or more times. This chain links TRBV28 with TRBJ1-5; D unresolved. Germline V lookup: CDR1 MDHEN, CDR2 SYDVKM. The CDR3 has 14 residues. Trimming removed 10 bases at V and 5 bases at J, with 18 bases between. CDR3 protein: CATQLAAGYQPQHF. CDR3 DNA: TGTGCCACCCAGTTGGCGGCAGGATATCAGCCCCAGCATTTT.

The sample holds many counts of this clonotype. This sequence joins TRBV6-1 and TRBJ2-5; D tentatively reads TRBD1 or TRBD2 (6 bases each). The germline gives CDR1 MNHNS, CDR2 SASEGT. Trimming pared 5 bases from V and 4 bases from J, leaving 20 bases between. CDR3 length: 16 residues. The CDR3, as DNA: TGTGCCAGCAGTTACGTACGGGGGCATGATGGAGAGACCCAGTACTTC. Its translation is CASSYVRGHDGETQYF.

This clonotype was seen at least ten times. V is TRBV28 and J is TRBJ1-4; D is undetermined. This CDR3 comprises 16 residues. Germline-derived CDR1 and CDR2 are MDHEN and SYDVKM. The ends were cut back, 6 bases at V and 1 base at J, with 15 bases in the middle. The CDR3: CASSPYIGETNEKLFF. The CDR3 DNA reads TGTGCCAGCAGCCCCTACATTGGGGAAACTAATGAAAAACTGTTTTTT.

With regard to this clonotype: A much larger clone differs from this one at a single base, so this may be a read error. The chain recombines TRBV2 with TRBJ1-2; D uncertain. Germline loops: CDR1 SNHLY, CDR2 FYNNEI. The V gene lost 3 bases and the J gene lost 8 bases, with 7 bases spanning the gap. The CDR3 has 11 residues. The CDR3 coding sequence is TGTGCCAGCAGTGACCGACGAGGCTACACCTTC. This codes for CASSDRRGYTF.

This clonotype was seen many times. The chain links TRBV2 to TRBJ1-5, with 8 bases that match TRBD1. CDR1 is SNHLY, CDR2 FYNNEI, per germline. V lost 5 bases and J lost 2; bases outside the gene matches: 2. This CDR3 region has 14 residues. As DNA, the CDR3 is TGTGCCAGCAGTTCACAGGGGGGCAATCAGCCCCAGCATTTT. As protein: CASSSQGGNQPQHF.

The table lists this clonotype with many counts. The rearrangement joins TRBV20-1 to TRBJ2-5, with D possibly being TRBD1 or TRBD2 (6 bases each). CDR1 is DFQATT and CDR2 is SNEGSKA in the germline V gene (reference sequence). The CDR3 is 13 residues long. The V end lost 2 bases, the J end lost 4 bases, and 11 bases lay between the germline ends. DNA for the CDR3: TGCAGTGCTAGAAGGGGGGCCAGAGAGACCCAGTACTTC. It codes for CSARRGARETQYF.

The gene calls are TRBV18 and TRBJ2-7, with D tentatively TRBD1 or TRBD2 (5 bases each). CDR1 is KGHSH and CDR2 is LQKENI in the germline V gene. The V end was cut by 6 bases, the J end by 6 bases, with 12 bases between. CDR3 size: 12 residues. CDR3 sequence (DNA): TGTGCCAGCTCCAGGGAGAGGACCGAGCAGTACTTC. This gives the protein CASSRERTEQYF.

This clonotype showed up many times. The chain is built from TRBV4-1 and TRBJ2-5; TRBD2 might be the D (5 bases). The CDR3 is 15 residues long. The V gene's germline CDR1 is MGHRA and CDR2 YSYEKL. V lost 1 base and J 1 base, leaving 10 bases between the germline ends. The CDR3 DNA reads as TGCGCCAGCAGCCAAGTAACGGGAACCCAAGAGACCCAGTACTTC. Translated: CASSQVTGTQETQYF.

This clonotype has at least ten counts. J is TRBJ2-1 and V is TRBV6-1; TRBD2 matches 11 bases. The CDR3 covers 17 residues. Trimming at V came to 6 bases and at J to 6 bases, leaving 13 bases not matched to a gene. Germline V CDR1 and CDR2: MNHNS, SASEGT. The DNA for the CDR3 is TGTGCCAGCAGCGAAAGAGGCGGGACTAGCGGCCTCAATGAGCAGTTCTTC. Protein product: CASSERGGTSGLNEQFF.

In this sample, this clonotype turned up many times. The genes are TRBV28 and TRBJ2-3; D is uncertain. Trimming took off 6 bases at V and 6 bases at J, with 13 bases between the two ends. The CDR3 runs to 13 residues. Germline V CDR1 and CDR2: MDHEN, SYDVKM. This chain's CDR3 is CASSPDMGDTQYF. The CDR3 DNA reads TGTGCCAGCAGCCCAGACATGGGGGATACGCAGTATTTT.

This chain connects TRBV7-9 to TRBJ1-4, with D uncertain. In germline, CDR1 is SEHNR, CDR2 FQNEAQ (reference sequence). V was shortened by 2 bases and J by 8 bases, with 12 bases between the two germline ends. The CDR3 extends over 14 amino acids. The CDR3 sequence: CASSLSQSGEKLFF. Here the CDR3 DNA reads TGTGCCAGCAGCTTAAGTCAGTCCGGGGAAAAACTGTTTTTT.

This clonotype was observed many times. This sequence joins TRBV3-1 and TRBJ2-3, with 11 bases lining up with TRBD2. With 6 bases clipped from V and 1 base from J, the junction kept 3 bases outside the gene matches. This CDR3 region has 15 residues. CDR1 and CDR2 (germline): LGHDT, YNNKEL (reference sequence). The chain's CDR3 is CASSTLAGGTDTQYF. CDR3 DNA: TGTGCCAGCAGTACACTAGCGGGGGGCACAGATACGCAGTATTTT.

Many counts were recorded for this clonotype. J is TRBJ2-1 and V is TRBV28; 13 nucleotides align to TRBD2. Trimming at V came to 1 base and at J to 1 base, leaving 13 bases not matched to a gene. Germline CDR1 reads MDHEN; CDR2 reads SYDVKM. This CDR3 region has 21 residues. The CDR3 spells CASSLYLTTSGRLGSYNEQFF. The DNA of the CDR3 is TGTGCCAGCAGTTTATACCTGACGACTAGCGGGAGGTTGGGTTCCTACAATGAGCAGTTCTTC.

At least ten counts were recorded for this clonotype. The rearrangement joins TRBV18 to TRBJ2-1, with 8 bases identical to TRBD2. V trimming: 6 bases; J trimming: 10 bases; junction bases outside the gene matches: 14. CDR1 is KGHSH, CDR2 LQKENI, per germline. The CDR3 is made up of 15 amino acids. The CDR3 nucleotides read TGTGCCAGCTCCCCAGTCGTCGGGAGGGCCAGGGAGCAGTTCTTC. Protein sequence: CASSPVVGRAREQFF.

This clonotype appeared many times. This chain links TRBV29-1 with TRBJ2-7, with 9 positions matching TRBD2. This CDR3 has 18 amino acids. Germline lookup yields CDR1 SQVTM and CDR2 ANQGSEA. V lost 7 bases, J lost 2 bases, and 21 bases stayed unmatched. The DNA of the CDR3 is TGCAGCGCTGAGGGATTGGGGATTAGCGGGAGAGGGCCCTACGAGCAGTACTTC. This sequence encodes CSAEGLGISGRGPYEQYF.

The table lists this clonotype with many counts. The CDR3 loop is CASRTGGVETQYF. The CDR3 DNA sequence: TGTGCCAGCAGGACCGGGGGGGTAGAGACCCAGTACTTC. The J gene is TRBJ2-5, the V gene TRBV6-1; TRBD2 agrees at 8 bases. V gave up 6 bases and J gave up 4 bases; unmatched junction bases: 4. The CDR3 spans 13 residues. Germline CDR1 and CDR2: MNHNS and SASEGT.

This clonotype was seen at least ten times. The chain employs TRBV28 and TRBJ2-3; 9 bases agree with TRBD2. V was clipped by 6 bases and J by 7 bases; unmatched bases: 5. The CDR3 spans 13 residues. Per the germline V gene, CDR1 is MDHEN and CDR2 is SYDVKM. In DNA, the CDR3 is TGTGCCAGCAGGGCCGGGACTAGCTATACGCAGTATTTT. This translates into CASRAGTSYTQYF.

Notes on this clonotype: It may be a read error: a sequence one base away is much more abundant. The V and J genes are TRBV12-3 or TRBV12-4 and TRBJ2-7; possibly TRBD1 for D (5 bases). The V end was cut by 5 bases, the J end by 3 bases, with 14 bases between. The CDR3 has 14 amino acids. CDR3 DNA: TGTGCCAGCAGTCCACGTAGGGGCAGCTACGAGCAGTACTTC. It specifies CASSPRRGSYEQYF.

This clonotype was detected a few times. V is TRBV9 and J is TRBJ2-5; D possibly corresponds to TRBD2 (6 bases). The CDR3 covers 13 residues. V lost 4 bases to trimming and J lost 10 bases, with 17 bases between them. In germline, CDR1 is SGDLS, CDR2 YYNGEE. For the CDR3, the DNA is TGTGCCAGCAGCCCGACTAGTGAGGCGAACCAGTACTTC. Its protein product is CASSPTSEANQYF.

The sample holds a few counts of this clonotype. CDR3 amino acids: CASSLGGLSGTDTQYF. The CDR3 DNA is TGCGCCAGCAGCTTGGGCGGCCTCTCTGGCACAGATACGCAGTATTTT. The chain uses TRBV5-1 and TRBJ2-3; D remains unclear. This CDR3 region has 16 residues. Trimming left V 0 bases short and J 1 base short, with 12 bases between. Germline CDR1 and CDR2: SGHRS and YFSETQ.